The 7 T cell receptor beta chains below all came from one sample that was sequenced in a study of blood T cell repertoires in COVID-19. The data were produced by immunoSEQ multiplex PCR, yet TCRdb's version contains in-frame clones alone and is incomplete. The sample contains a few hundred thousand clones, 75% to 85% of which appear only once. Sequenced material: PBMCs or T cells enriched from blood (not recorded which). All receptors come from a woman aged 40-49 years with acute COVID-19.

This clone has just one count. The rearrangement links TRBV5-4 to TRBJ2-7, with 13 bases that match TRBD2. J lost 3 bases, V lost 4 bases, and 7 bases had no gene match. CDR3 length: 16 residues. Germline V gives CDR1 SGHNT, CDR2 YYREEE (reference sequence). The CDR3 is CASSLGLAGVIYEQYF. In DNA form, the CDR3 reads TGTGCCAGCAGCCTCGGACTAGCGGGGGTCATCTACGAGCAGTACTTC.

The rearrangement joins TRBV15 to TRBJ1-5; perhaps TRBD1 as D (6 bases). The CDR3 has 17 amino acids. V was clipped by 0 bases and J by 3 bases, with 15 bases between them. The germline gives CDR1 LNHNV, CDR2 YYDKDF (reference sequence). The CDR3 here is CATSRDSTGQFNQPQHF. The CDR3 nucleotides read TGTGCCACCAGCAGAGATTCGACAGGTCAATTCAATCAGCCCCAGCATTTT. Together with reference TRBV15 and TRBJ1-5, the CDR3 gives the full variable domain: DAMVIQNPRYQVTQFGKPVTLSCSQTLNHNVMYWYQQKSSQAPKLLFHYYDKDFNNEADTPDNFQSRRPNTSFCFLDIRSPGLGDTAMYLCATSRDSTGQFNQPQHFGDGTRLSIL.

This clone was observed at least ten times. V gene TRBV5-3 combines with J gene TRBJ2-1; 9 bases are a match to TRBD1. TRBV5-3 belongs to the ORF category, with a function that is uncertain. The CDR3 extends over 17 amino acids. J gave up 8 bases and V 4 bases, and 16 bases lay outside the gene matches. Written as DNA, the CDR3 is TGTGCCAGAAGCCAACCTGATCTGGACAGGGGATGGTATGAGCAGTTCTTC. It codes for CARSQPDLDRGWYEQFF.

This chain links TRBV28 with TRBJ2-1; D call uncertain. Germline V gene lookup returns CDR1 MDHEN and CDR2 SYDVKM. Trimming shortened V by 4 bases and J by 3 bases, and 13 bases separated the two germline ends. CDR3 length equals 15 residues. CDR3: CASSSELRNYNEQFF. The CDR3 DNA reads as TGTGCCAGCAGTTCGGAGCTTAGAAACTACAATGAGCAGTTCTTC.

This chain links TRBV19 with TRBJ1-4; TRBD1 matches 7 bases. V was pared by 2 bases and J by 7 bases, with 7 bases of the junction left unmatched. CDR1 LNHDA and CDR2 SQIVND come from the germline V gene (reference sequence). The CDR3 covers 15 residues. CDR3 nucleotide sequence: TGTGCCAGTAGTATATCTCGGGACAGACCTGAAAAACTGTTTTTT. This sequence encodes CASSISRDRPEKLFF.

The chain combines TRBV28 with TRBJ1-4; weak D call: TRBD1 (5 bases). Deletions cut 10 bases from V and 1 base from J, with 16 bases between. Germline V gene sequence: CDR1 MDHEN, CDR2 SYDVKM. This CDR3 has 15 residues. CDR3 in DNA: TGTGCCACCGGGGGTAAGACAAGAACTAATGAAAAACTGTTTTTT. The encoded protein is CATGGKTRTNEKLFF.

This clone was detected a few times. This sample also contains other DNA sequences that code for the same CDR3. J is TRBJ1-2 and V is TRBV9, with TRBD1 as a possible D gene (5 bases). Trimming pared 3 bases from V and 2 bases from J, leaving 14 bases between. The CDR3 has 15 residues. From germline, CDR1 is SGDLS and CDR2 YYNGEE. The CDR3, as DNA: TGTGCCAGCAGCGCGCGGGGACGTTTGAACTATGGCTACACCTTC. Its translation: CASSARGRLNYGYTF.